Each of the 11 T cell receptor beta chains below was sequenced from the same sample in a study of OX40 agonist ivuxolimab in advanced cancers. Produced via immunoSEQ multiplex PCR; TCRdb's table is partial and in-frame only. Of 80,000 or so clones in the sample, 75% to 90% were seen once. The starting material was CD4+ or CD8+ T cells sorted from blood, obtained in a trial of the OX40 agonist ivuxolimab. Receptors originate from an adult with an advanced solid tumor such as melanoma, head and neck, liver or kidney cancer.

The V gene is TRBV20-1, the J gene TRBJ2-7; D gene ambiguous. CDR1 and CDR2 (germline): DFQATT, SNEGSKA (reference sequence). The length of the CDR3 is 10 residues. V was pared by 1 base and J by 6 bases, with 4 bases between. CDR3 DNA: TGCAGTGCTAGAGTACGCGAGCAGTACTTC. Its protein is CSARVREQYF.

The chain employs TRBV15 and TRBJ1-1, with a tentative D call TRBD1 (5 bases). The CDR3 is 15 amino acids. CDR1 is LNHNV and CDR2 is YYDKDF in the germline V gene (reference sequence). Trimming pared 1 base from V and 11 bases from J, leaving 20 bases between. CDR3: CATSRGRVLGWGAFF. CDR3 bases: TGTGCCACCAGCAGAGGAAGGGTTCTGGGGTGGGGGGCTTTCTTT.

Note on this clone: This sample includes further DNA sequences coding for the same CDR3. CDR3 sequence reads: CAWSRQGNQPQHF. Here the CDR3 DNA reads TGTGCCTGGAGTCGACAGGGAAATCAGCCCCAGCATTTT. This rearrangement joins TRBV30 to TRBJ1-5; 7 nucleotides agree with TRBD1. Trimming removed 2 bases from V and 4 bases from J; junction bases left unmatched: 2. CDR1 is GTSNPN and CDR2 is SVGIG in the germline V gene (reference sequence). The CDR3 has 13 amino acids.

This chain joins TRBV28 and TRBJ2-7; possibly TRBD2 for D (5 bases). Germline V lookup: CDR1 MDHEN, CDR2 SYDVKM. The CDR3 totals 15 residues. V lost 5 bases and J 7 bases, leaving 21 bases between the germline ends. CDR3 DNA: TGTGCCAGCAGTCGAAAGGCTAGCCCCGGGCGGGAGCAGTACTTC. Residues: CASSRKASPGREQYF.

J is TRBJ2-2 and V is TRBV14, with D perhaps matching TRBD1 (6 bases). Germline assignment: CDR1 SGHDN and CDR2 FVKESK. The CDR3 spans 17 residues. V lost 1 base, J lost 4 bases, and 16 bases lay in between. The CDR3 protein is CASSQGARGPGTGELFF. As DNA, the CDR3 is TGTGCCAGCAGCCAAGGGGCCAGGGGCCCGGGCACCGGGGAGCTGTTTTTT.

The chain combines TRBV5-4 with TRBJ1-4; D is unresolved. Germline assignment: CDR1 SGHNT and CDR2 YYREEE (reference sequence). The CDR3 has 14 residues. The V gene lost 1 base and the J gene lost 7 bases, with 11 bases spanning the gap. Here the CDR3 reads CASSLTDVGEKLFF. CDR3 sequence (DNA): TGTGCCAGCAGCTTGACCGACGTGGGTGAAAAACTGTTTTTT.

The rearrangement joins TRBV19 to TRBJ2-7; D not resolved. The V end lost 6 bases, the J end lost 1 base, and 10 bases lay between the germline ends. The CDR3 runs to 13 residues. Germline CDR1 LNHDA, CDR2 SQIVND (reference sequence). The CDR3 spells CASSEVQSYEQYF. The CDR3, as DNA: TGTGCCAGTAGCGAGGTACAGTCCTACGAGCAGTACTTC.

The rearrangement joins TRBV11-2 to TRBJ2-7; 11 nucleotides align to TRBD1. J was trimmed by 3 bases and V by 4 bases; bases with no gene match: 5. Germline CDR1 is SGHAT and CDR2 is FQNNGV. This CDR3 is built from 15 residues. The CDR3 DNA is TGTGCCAGCAGCTCGGCGGGACAGGGGGTCTACGAGCAGTACTTC. Translation: CASSSAGQGVYEQYF.

The chain recombines TRBV6-1 with TRBJ2-7; 9 bases match TRBD1. The CDR3 is 15 residues long. V lost 6 bases and J lost 3; bases outside the gene matches: 9. The germline V gene has CDR1 MNHNS and CDR2 SASEGT. The CDR3 DNA sequence: TGTGCCAGCAGGATTACGGGACAGGGCAACTACGAGCAGTACTTC. It translates to CASRITGQGNYEQYF.

This sequence joins TRBV6-6 and TRBJ2-5, with D hard to call. Germline assignment: CDR1 MNHNY and CDR2 SVGAGI (reference sequence). This CDR3 contains 13 residues. Deletions cut 5 bases from V and 4 bases from J, with 11 bases between. Here the CDR3 DNA reads TGTGCCAGCAGTCTCGGGTTGGGAGAGACCCAGTACTTC. The encoded protein is CASSLGLGETQYF.

The J gene is TRBJ2-1, the V gene TRBV5-6; 10 bases are a match to TRBD2. V lost 2 bases to trimming and J lost 0 bases; unmatched junction nucleotides: 5. This CDR3 contains 17 residues. In germline, CDR1 is SGHDT, CDR2 YYEEEE. This chain's CDR3 is CASSFTKRGGSYNEQFF. Here the CDR3 DNA reads TGTGCCAGCAGCTTCACGAAGCGGGGGGGCTCCTACAATGAGCAGTTCTTC.